This T cell receptor (beta chain) was sequenced during a study of T cell responses to AZD1222 COVID-19 vaccine. Broader study findings: When two AZD1222 doses had been given, Spike-specific TCR breadth and depth rose.

The assay was immunoSEQ multiplex PCR, and TCRdb's table has in-frame clones only and misses some. The sample shows approximately 140,000 clones, about nine tenths of them seen only once. The CDR3 length is 15 residues. In germline, CDR1 is SGHVS, CDR2 FQNEAQ. Trimming stripped 6 bases from V and 8 bases from J, with 19 bases between. Of note for this clone: Its antigen is currently unknown.

This sequence originates from an adult in good health. The sequencing used peripheral blood, collected on day 0 of AZD1222 vaccination. The V call is TRBV7-8, the J call TRBJ1-4, with D unclear. Here the CDR3 DNA reads TGTGCCAGCAGAAGAGGCTTGGCTCTGGGGGAAAAACTGTTTTTT. Translation gives CASRRGLALGEKLFF.